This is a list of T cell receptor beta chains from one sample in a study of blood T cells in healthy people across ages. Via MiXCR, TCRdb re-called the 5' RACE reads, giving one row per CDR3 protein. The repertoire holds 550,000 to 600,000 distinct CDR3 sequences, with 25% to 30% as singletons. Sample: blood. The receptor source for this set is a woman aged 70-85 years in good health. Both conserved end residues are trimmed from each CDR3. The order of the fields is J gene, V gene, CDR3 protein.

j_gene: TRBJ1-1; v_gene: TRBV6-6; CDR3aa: ASSYPLEVMNTEAF
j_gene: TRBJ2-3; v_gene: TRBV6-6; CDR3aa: ASSPYSDTQY
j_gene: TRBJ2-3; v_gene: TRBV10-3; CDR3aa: AISESADTQY
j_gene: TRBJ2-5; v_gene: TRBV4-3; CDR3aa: ASSQEVTRQETQY
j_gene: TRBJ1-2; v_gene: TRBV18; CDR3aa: ASSPRDRALSGYGYT
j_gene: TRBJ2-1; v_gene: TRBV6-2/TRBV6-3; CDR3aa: ASTPQGTNEQF
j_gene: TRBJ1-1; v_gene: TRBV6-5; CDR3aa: ASSYLQGAAEAF
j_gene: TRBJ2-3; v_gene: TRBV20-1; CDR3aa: SALNALSGTDTQY
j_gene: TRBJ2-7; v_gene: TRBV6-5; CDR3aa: ASSYHGSSYEQY
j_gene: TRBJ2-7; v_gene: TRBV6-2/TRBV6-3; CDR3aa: ATGDVDTSSYEQY
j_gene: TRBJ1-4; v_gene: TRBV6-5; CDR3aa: ASSQTGLATNEKLF
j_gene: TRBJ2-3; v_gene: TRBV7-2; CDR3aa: ASSLGTSPDTQY
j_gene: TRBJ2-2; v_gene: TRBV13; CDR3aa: ASRPNGGLTGELF
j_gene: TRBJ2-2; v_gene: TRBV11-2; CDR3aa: ASSFPSGGAFGELF
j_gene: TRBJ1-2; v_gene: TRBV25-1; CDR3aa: ASSNQTYGYT
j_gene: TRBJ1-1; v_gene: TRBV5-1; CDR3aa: ASSGGQGVATEAF
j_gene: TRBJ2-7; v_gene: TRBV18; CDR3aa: ASSPGHTLYEQY
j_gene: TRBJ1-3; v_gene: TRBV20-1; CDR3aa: SARAGSGNTIY
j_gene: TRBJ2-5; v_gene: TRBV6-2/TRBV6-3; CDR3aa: ASSYTRGIQETQY
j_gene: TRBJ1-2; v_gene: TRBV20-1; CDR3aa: SAFRTGAKGYT
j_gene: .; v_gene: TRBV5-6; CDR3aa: ASSLGQGVHEQY
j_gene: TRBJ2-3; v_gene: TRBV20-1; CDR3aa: SARDLGGSTDTQY
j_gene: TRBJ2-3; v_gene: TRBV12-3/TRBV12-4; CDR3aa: ASSFPSGARTDTQY
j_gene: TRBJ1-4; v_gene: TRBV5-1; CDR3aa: ASSFSGQGGEKLF
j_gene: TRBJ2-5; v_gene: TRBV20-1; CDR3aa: SARGLRRRSGRNQETQY
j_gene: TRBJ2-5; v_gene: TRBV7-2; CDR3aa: ASSVGTSVQETQY
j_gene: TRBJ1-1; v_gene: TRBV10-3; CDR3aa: AISGTGVTEAF
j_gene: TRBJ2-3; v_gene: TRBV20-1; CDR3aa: SARDRRGPTDTQY
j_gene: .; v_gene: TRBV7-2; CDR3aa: ASSSQSGGTYEQF
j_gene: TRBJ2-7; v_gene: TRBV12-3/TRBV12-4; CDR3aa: ASSLYGWEQY
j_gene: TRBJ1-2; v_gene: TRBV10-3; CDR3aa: AISLQWLHGYT
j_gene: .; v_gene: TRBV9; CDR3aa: ASSLTSGSGNEQF
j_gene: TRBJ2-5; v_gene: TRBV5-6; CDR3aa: ASSLGLAGLRETQY
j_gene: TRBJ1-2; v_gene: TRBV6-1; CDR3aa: ATNKEPVQGKDYGYT
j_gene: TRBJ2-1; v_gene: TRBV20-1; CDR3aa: SASNIREGDEQF
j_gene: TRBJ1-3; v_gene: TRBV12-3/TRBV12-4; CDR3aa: ASRALRDRKY
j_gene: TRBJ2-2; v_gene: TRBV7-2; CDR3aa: ASSPGTAEELF
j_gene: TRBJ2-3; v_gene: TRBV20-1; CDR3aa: SAQSRTSGSTDTQY
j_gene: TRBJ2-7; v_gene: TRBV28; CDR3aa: ASSPLSGANEQY
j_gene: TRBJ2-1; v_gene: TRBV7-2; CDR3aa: ASSRKGLGYNEQF
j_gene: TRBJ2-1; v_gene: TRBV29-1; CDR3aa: SVGTSGGAIEQF
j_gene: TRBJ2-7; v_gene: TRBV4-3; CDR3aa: ASSQTGGNYEQY
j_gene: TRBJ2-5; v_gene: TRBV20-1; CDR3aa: SASREGTQY
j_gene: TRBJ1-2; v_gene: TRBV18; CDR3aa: ASSPDRLSYGYT
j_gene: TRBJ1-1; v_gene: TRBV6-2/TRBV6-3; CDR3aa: ASSHGGARGVWGTEAF
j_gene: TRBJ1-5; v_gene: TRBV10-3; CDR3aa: AISRGDSNQPQH
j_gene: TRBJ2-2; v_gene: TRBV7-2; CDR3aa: ASSFATGGTGELF
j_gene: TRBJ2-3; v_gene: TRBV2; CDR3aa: ASTRQDLGTDTQY
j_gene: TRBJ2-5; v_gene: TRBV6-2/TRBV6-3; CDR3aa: ASRRLAGASYEQC
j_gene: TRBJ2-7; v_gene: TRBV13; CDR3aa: ASSSTQGVDAVH
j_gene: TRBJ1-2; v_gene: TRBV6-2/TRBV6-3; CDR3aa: AGSYRESGYT
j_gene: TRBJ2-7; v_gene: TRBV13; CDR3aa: ASSQKDRGTYEQY
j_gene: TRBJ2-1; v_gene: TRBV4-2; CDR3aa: ASSGGEHNEQF
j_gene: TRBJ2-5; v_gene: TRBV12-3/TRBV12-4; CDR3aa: ASSLQTGATYEQY
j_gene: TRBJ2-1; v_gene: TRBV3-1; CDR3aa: ASSIPGVQF